This T cell receptor beta chain was identified in a study of blood T cell repertoires in COVID-19. Study information: Whether acute or convalescent, the COVID-19 samples came from the United States, Italy and Spain. Nucleic acid was either cDNA or gDNA, and it came from T cells, B-cell-depleted T cells, or PBMCs.

Generated by immunoSEQ multiplex PCR, the TCRdb table keeps only in-frame clones and is missing some. The table records roughly 200,000 clones, about 82% of them present only once. Per germline, CDR1 SEHNR and CDR2 FQNEAQ (reference sequence). This CDR3 spans 14 amino acids. Trimming took 1 base from V and 3 from J, leaving 9 bases between them. The chain recombines TRBV7-9 with TRBJ1-1, with a weak D call TRBD1 (5 bases). Sequenced: peripheral blood. This clonotype originated in a man aged 65 to 85 with active or convalescent COVID-19. The CDR3 bases are TGTGCCAGCAGCTTAGGACAGAAGGACACTGAAGCTTTCTTT. As protein: CASSLGQKDTEAFF.